This entry is about one T cell receptor (beta chain). Some clones are missing from TCRdb's copy, which holds only in-frame ones; the method was immunoSEQ multiplex PCR. The data contain a few hundred thousand clones, about 82% of them seen just once; the ten biggest clones take up around 7.8%. The data are from a study of blood T cell repertoires in COVID-19. V lost 8 bases and J 0 bases, leaving 10 bases between the germline ends. CDR1 MNHEY and CDR2 SMNVEV come from the germline V gene (reference sequence). This CDR3 is 13 amino acids long. This receptor was obtained from a human donor in a cohort sampled during active COVID-19. The genes are TRBV27 and TRBJ1-1, with D maybe TRBD1 (5 bases). Sequencing was done on a sample of peripheral blood. CDR3 bases: TGTGCCAGCGGAAAGACAGTGAACACTGAAGCTTTCTTT. It codes for CASGKTVNTEAFF.